This T cell receptor (beta chain) was retrieved from a study of early T cells in non-severe SARS-CoV-2 infection. A few counts support this clonotype. MiXCR, run by TCRdb on the 5' RACE reads, gives a single entry per CDR3 protein. This table has about 62,000 distinct CDR3 sequences, about 9.9% appearing once. CDR1 is KGHSH and CDR2 is LQKENI in the germline V gene. Trimming cost V 2 bases and J 3 bases, with 7 bases left between them. CDR3 length: 14 amino acids. The rearrangement links TRBV18 to TRBJ2-2, with D uncertain. The source material was whole blood. The sequence derives from an adult who was a healthcare worker with PCR-confirmed SARS-CoV-2 infection or an uninfected control (not recorded which). The CDR3 DNA is TGTGCCAGCTCACCAAATTCCGACACCGGGGAGCTGTTTTTT. Its translation is CASSPNSDTGELFF. Variable domain in full (rest from reference TRBV18 and TRBJ2-2): NAGVMQNPRHLVRRRGQEARLRCSPMKGHSHVYWYRQLPEEGLKFMVYLQKENIIDESGMPKERFSAEFPKEGPSILRIQQVVRGDSAAYFCASSPNSDTGELFFGEGSRLTVL.